The next 31 T cell receptor beta chains were all read from a single sample in a study of cytomegalovirus exposure and HLA in healthy donors. The PCR was carried out with 60 Vbeta primers and 13 Jbeta primers. Generated by immunoSEQ multiplex PCR, the TCRdb table keeps only in-frame clones and is missing some. The table includes about 92,000 clones, over 75% detected once. The sequencing input was PBMCs. The receptor set was obtained from a young man in good health and CMV-seronegative.

The chain combines TRBV6-5 with TRBJ1-4; tentative D call: TRBD1 (6 bases). The V and J ends lost 6 bases and 7 bases respectively, with 15 bases between them. This CDR3 is 14 amino acids long. Germline V gene lookup returns CDR1 MNHEY and CDR2 SVGAGI. CDR3 protein: CASRSGGVGEKLFF. CDR3 sequence (DNA): TGTGCCAGCAGAAGCGGGGGCGTCGGTGAAAAACTGTTTTTT.

V usage is TRBV6-6 and J usage is TRBJ1-3, with a possible D match to TRBD1 (5 bases). With 5 bases removed from V and 0 bases from J, the gap between germline ends came to 14 bases. Germline V gene lookup returns CDR1 MNHNY and CDR2 SVGAGI (reference sequence). The CDR3 contains 16 residues. CDR3 DNA sequence: TGTGCCAGCAGTCGACCGCAGGGATACTCTGGAAACACCATATATTTT. This encodes CASSRPQGYSGNTIYF.

For the CDR3, the DNA is TGTGCCAGCAGCTTGGGGGGGACAGGGGCCGACCTCTATGGCTACACCTTC. Protein: CASSLGGTGADLYGYTF. V and J are TRBV5-4 and TRBJ1-2; 10 bases line up with TRBD1. Per the germline V gene, CDR1 is SGHNT and CDR2 is YYREEE (reference sequence). The CDR3 contains 17 residues. The trim removed 0 bases at V and 4 bases at J, leaving 9 bases unmatched.

This sequence joins TRBV29-1 and TRBJ1-1; 7 nucleotides match TRBD1. Germline loops: CDR1 SQVTM, CDR2 ANQGSEA. The V gene end was trimmed by 4 bases and the J gene end by 2 bases; junction bases not matched to a gene: 16. This CDR3 comprises 17 residues. The CDR3 nucleotides are TGCAGCGTTGCAGGGACAGACCTAAACAGGGTTAACACTGAAGCTTTCTTT. It yields the protein CSVAGTDLNRVNTEAFF. The full variable domain, completed using reference TRBV29-1 and TRBJ1-1, is SAVISQKPSRDICQRGTSLTIQCQVDSQVTMMFWYRQQPGQSLTLIATANQGSEATYESGFVIDKFPISRPNLTFSTLTVSNMSPEDSSIYLCSVAGTDLNRVNTEAFFGQGTRLTVV.

V is TRBV5-1 and J is TRBJ1-2; 9 positions agree with TRBD1. CDR1 is SGHRS, CDR2 YFSETQ, per germline. The V gene end was trimmed by 0 bases and the J gene end by 1 base; junction bases not matched to a gene: 4. The CDR3 runs 16 residues. CDR3 loop: CASSLDYRGLNYGYTF. In DNA, the CDR3 is TGCGCCAGCAGCTTGGACTACAGGGGGCTTAACTATGGCTACACCTTC.

A few counts support this clone. The chain combines TRBV18 with TRBJ1-2, with D perhaps matching TRBD1 (6 bases). Looked up from germline, CDR1 is KGHSH and CDR2 is LQKENI. The V and J ends lost 3 bases and 10 bases respectively, with 12 bases between them. CDR3 length: 12 residues. CDR3 amino acids: CASSPGGEFYTF. The DNA for the CDR3 is TGTGCCAGCTCACCTGGGGGCGAATTCTACACCTTC. Using reference TRBV18 and TRBJ1-2 for the parts outside the CDR3, the full variable domain is NAGVMQNPRHLVRRRGQEARLRCSPMKGHSHVYWYRQLPEEGLKFMVYLQKENIIDESGMPKERFSAEFPKEGPSILRIQQVVRGDSAAYFCASSPGGEFYTFGSGTRLTVV.

The gene calls are TRBV27 and TRBJ2-6, with a possible D match to TRBD1 (6 bases). The germline gives CDR1 MNHEY, CDR2 SMNVEV (reference sequence). The V end was cut by 6 bases, the J end by 0 bases, with 24 bases between. This CDR3 is built from 20 residues. Here the CDR3 DNA reads TGTGCCAGCAGCTCGCGGCAGGAGGACAGACCAGTCTCTGGGGCCAACGTCCTGACTTTC. Translating it yields CASSSRQEDRPVSGANVLTF.

This clone was observed a few times. Here the CDR3 DNA reads TGTGCCAGTAGTATACAGAACACTGAAGCTTTCTTT. It codes for CASSIQNTEAFF. The V and J genes are TRBV19 and TRBJ1-1; D ambiguous. The CDR3 covers 12 residues. Germline CDR1 LNHDA, CDR2 SQIVND (reference sequence). Trimming left V 2 bases short and J 1 base short, with 2 bases between.

The CDR3 sequence: CASSQDRRMRGNQPQHF. The CDR3 bases are TGCGCCAGCAGCCAGGACCGCCGGATGAGGGGGAATCAGCCCCAGCATTTT. The chain couples TRBV4-1 to TRBJ1-5; tentative D call: TRBD1 (6 bases). Trimming removed 3 bases at V and 4 bases at J, with 19 bases between. Germline values: CDR1 MGHRA, CDR2 YSYEKL. The CDR3 runs to 17 residues.

J is TRBJ1-5 and V is TRBV7-9; D gene unclear. The CDR3 runs to 12 residues. The V gene lost 5 bases and the J gene lost 6 bases, with 8 bases spanning the gap. Germline lookup yields CDR1 SEHNR and CDR2 FQNEAQ (reference sequence). CDR3 protein: CASSAEGQPQHF. CDR3 DNA sequence: TGTGCCAGCAGCGCGGAAGGTCAGCCCCAGCATTTT.

The chain carries TRBV7-8 and TRBJ2-7; TRBD2 agrees at 12 bases. The CDR3 length is 17 residues. V shed 5 bases, J shed 4 bases, and the junction held 12 bases outside the gene matches. CDR1 is SGHVS, CDR2 FQNEAQ, per germline. CDR3 sequence reads: CASSRGLASGGVYEQYF. The DNA for the CDR3 is TGTGCCAGCAGCCGGGGCCTGGCTAGCGGGGGGGTATACGAGCAGTACTTC.

The rearrangement links TRBV5-4 to TRBJ2-3, with a tentative D call TRBD1 (5 bases). The V end was cut by 4 bases, the J end by 0 bases, with 9 bases between. Germline CDR1 reads SGHNT; CDR2 reads YYREEE (reference sequence). CDR3 length: 14 amino acids. CDR3 DNA: TGTGCCAGCAGCCCGCAGGGTAGCACAGATACGCAGTATTTT. It encodes CASSPQGSTDTQYF. Using reference TRBV5-4 and TRBJ2-3 for the parts outside the CDR3, the full variable domain is ETGVTQSPTHLIKTRGQQVTLRCSSQSGHNTVSWYQQALGQGPQFIFQYYREEENGRGNFPPRFSGLQFPNYSSELNVNALELDDSALYLCASSPQGSTDTQYFGPGTRLTVL.

A word on this clone: This sample includes further DNA sequences coding for the same CDR3. The CDR3 protein is CASSVGVGLAGDLTYEQYF. The CDR3 region has the DNA TGTGCCAGCAGCGTAGGAGTCGGCCTGGCGGGGGATTTAACCTACGAGCAGTACTTC. V is TRBV9 and J is TRBJ2-7; 7 bases are a match to TRBD2. There are 19 residues in the CDR3. The V gene end was trimmed by 0 bases and the J gene end by 2 bases; junction bases not matched to a gene: 17. Germline values: CDR1 SGDLS, CDR2 YYNGEE.

V usage is TRBV27 and J usage is TRBJ1-2; TRBD1 agrees at 8 bases. The CDR3 is made up of 15 amino acids. In germline, CDR1 is MNHEY, CDR2 SMNVEV (reference sequence). The V segment lost 5 bases and the J segment 0 bases; nucleotides outside the gene matches: 5. The CDR3 loop reads CASSHRDRTNYGYTF. The CDR3 DNA follows: TGTGCCAGCAGTCATCGGGACAGGACTAACTATGGCTACACCTTC.

This clone was picked up one time. The V and J genes are TRBV29-1 and TRBJ2-7; D remains unclear. The CDR3 has 12 residues. Trimming took off 5 bases at V and 2 bases at J, with 10 bases between the two ends. CDR1 and CDR2 from the germline V gene are SQVTM and ANQGSEA. For the CDR3, the DNA is TGCAGCGTTATCAGGTCCACCTACGAGCAGTACTTC. Its translation: CSVIRSTYEQYF.

The CDR3 reads CASSQGTPGLSYGYTF. CDR3 nucleotide sequence: TGTGCCAGCAGCCAAGGGACACCGGGTCTTTCCTATGGCTACACCTTC. The gene calls are TRBV14 and TRBJ1-2, with a possible D match to TRBD1 (5 bases). The V gene lost 1 base and the J gene lost 4 bases, with 16 bases spanning the gap. The CDR3 is 16 amino acids. Germline loops: CDR1 SGHDN, CDR2 FVKESK. Full variable domain (missing parts from reference TRBV14 and TRBJ1-2): EAGVTQFPSHSVIEKGQTVTLRCDPISGHDNLYWYRRVMGKEIKFLLHFVKESKQDESGMPNNRFLAERTGGTYSTLKVQPAELEDSGVYFCASSQGTPGLSYGYTFGSGTRLTVV.

The count of this clone is one. This chain links TRBV12-5 with TRBJ1-4; D gene unclear. V was clipped by 5 bases and J by 0 bases, with 19 bases between them. Germline CDR1 LGHNT, CDR2 FRNRAP. The CDR3 consists of 18 residues. Here the CDR3 reads CASGAIYGGLPTNEKLFF. CDR3 DNA sequence: TGTGCTAGTGGTGCGATTTATGGCGGACTACCAACTAATGAAAAACTGTTTTTT.

This clone came up a few times. The chain is built from TRBV14 and TRBJ2-5; D is possibly TRBD2 (5 bases). CDR3 length: 16 amino acids. Germline CDR1 SGHDN, CDR2 FVKESK. Trimming removed 1 base at V and 5 bases at J, with 17 bases between. The CDR3 DNA reads as TGTGCCAGCAGCCAAGGGACTGTTCAGGCCGCGGAGACCCAGTACTTC. It specifies CASSQGTVQAAETQYF. Full variable domain (rest looked up from reference TRBV14 and TRBJ2-5): EAGVTQFPSHSVIEKGQTVTLRCDPISGHDNLYWYRRVMGKEIKFLLHFVKESKQDESGMPNNRFLAERTGGTYSTLKVQPAELEDSGVYFCASSQGTVQAAETQYFGPGTRLLVL.

This chain uses TRBV2 with TRBJ2-3, with 9 nucleotides matching TRBD1. J was trimmed by 5 bases and V by 11 bases; bases with no gene match: 2. Germline-derived CDR1 and CDR2 are SNHLY and FYNNEI. This CDR3 is built from 11 residues. The CDR3 region is CAGTGLDTQYF. CDR3 DNA: TGTGCCGGGACAGGGTTAGATACGCAGTATTTT.

The chain joins TRBV10-1 to TRBJ1-1; possible D gene TRBD1, 5 bases. Germline V lookup: CDR1 WNHNN, CDR2 SYGVQD (reference sequence). Trimming took off 2 bases at V and 4 bases at J, with 14 bases between the two ends. CDR3 length: 15 residues. CDR3 region: CASSESMGGGTEAFF. CDR3 sequence (DNA): TGCGCCAGCAGTGAGAGTATGGGGGGGGGCACTGAAGCTTTCTTT.

The chain couples TRBV27 to TRBJ2-3; 8 bases match TRBD2. This CDR3 is built from 14 residues. J lost 4 bases, V lost 5 bases, and 5 bases had no gene match. The V gene's germline CDR1 is MNHEY and CDR2 SMNVEV (reference sequence). The CDR3, as DNA: TGTGCCAGCAGTACCGGGGGGGCCCCAGATACGCAGTATTTT. This encodes CASSTGGAPDTQYF.

This clone was detected once. This chain links TRBV28 with TRBJ2-2, with TRBD2 matching over 13 bases. CDR1 MDHEN and CDR2 SYDVKM come from the germline V gene. The CDR3 length is 16 residues. Germline trimming cut 6 bases from V and 6 bases from J; bases unmatched to any gene: 7. The CDR3, as DNA: TGTGCCAGCAGCCGTACTAGCGGGGGGGCGGCCGGGGAGCTGTTTTTT. It translates to CASSRTSGGAAGELFF.

V is TRBV18 and J is TRBJ1-2, with 8 bases lining up with TRBD1. Germline-derived CDR1 and CDR2 are KGHSH and LQKENI. Losses at the gene ends were 6 bases for V and 8 bases for J; bases not matched to a gene: 17. The CDR3 spans 16 residues. The CDR3 DNA reads as TGTGCCAGCTCCCACGGGCAGGGGGCGATTCCTAGGGGCTACACCTTC. Its translation: CASSHGQGAIPRGYTF.

This chain uses TRBV5-6 with TRBJ2-7, with D maybe TRBD2 (5 bases). The germline gives CDR1 SGHDT, CDR2 YYEEEE. This CDR3 has 13 residues. V was trimmed by 0 bases and J by 6 bases, leaving 10 bases between them. CDR3 loop: CASSLGAGFEQYF. CDR3 coding DNA: TGTGCCAGCAGCTTGGGGGCGGGTTTCGAGCAGTACTTC.

The rearrangement uses TRBV4-1 and TRBJ1-5; a weak D match, TRBD1 (6 bases). CDR3 length: 15 amino acids. V dropped 2 bases and J dropped 4 bases, with 12 bases sitting between them. Germline V gene sequence: CDR1 MGHRA, CDR2 YSYEKL. The CDR3 DNA follows: TGCGCCAGCAGCCAACCCACTGACAGGAATCAGCCCCAGCATTTT. This sequence encodes CASSQPTDRNQPQHF.

Turning to this clone: Different DNA sequences within this sample yield the same CDR3. The chain is built from TRBV5-1 and TRBJ2-5; no clear D. Trimming took 0 bases from V and 1 from J, leaving 7 bases between them. Germline-derived CDR1 and CDR2 are SGHRS and YFSETQ. The CDR3 spans 14 residues. CDR3 in amino acids: CASSLGSVQETQYF. The CDR3, as DNA: TGCGCCAGCAGCTTGGGGTCGGTCCAAGAGACCCAGTACTTC.

This clone was counted a single time. The chain joins TRBV6-5 to TRBJ1-2, with unresolved D. The CDR3 loop spans 13 amino acids. Germline loops: CDR1 MNHEY, CDR2 SVGAGI. V lost 5 bases, J lost 4 bases, and 11 bases lay in between. CDR3 sequence (DNA): TGTGCCAGCAGTGAAGGCGGCCTCTATGGCTACACCTTC. Protein sequence: CASSEGGLYGYTF.

This chain uses TRBV6-5 with TRBJ1-2, with a possible D match to TRBD1 (5 bases). Deletions cut 6 bases from V and 3 bases from J, with 11 bases between. CDR1 and CDR2 from the germline V gene are MNHEY and SVGAGI. CDR3 size: 13 residues. CDR3 region: CASSPQGYYGYTF. In DNA, the CDR3 is TGTGCCAGCAGCCCCCAGGGCTACTATGGCTACACCTTC.

Remarks on this clone: Its ends do not fully match the called genes, so a read error is possible. The J gene is TRBJ1-4, the V gene TRBV7-9; D gene unclear. The germline CDR1 and CDR2 sequences are SEHNR and FQNEAQ (reference sequence). The length of the CDR3 is 16 residues. The CDR3 DNA reads TGTTCCAGCAGCTTAGAGGCGGGAGTGTCCAAAGAAAAACTGTTTTTT. This codes for CSSSLEAGVSKEKLFF.

This chain joins TRBV30 and TRBJ2-2, with 8 bases fitting TRBD1. V lost 5 bases to trimming and J lost 6 bases; unmatched junction nucleotides: 11. Germline lookup yields CDR1 GTSNPN and CDR2 SVGIG (reference sequence). The CDR3 extends over 15 amino acids. CDR3 DNA sequence: TGTGCCTGGGGCCAGGGGGCCCTAGGCTCCGGGGAGCTGTTTTTT. As protein: CAWGQGALGSGELFF.

The chain couples TRBV7-9 to TRBJ1-3; D is unresolved. The germline V gene encodes CDR1 SEHNR and CDR2 FQNEAQ (reference sequence). This CDR3 is 13 amino acids long. CDR3 region: CSDYWFSGNTIYF. In DNA form, the CDR3 reads TGTTCCGACTACTGGTTCTCTGGAAACACCATATATTTT.